This passage covers 5 T cell receptor beta chains from one sample sequenced in a study of response to subunit inactivated influenza vaccine. Each CDR3 protein is one row after TCRdb ran MiXCR on the RT-PCR reads. The sample lists more than 700,000 distinct CDR3 sequences; 21% were seen once. The sample consisted of PBMCs from blood, taken more than 4 days after vaccination. The receptors stem from a man aged 50 to 60 who received an inactivated influenza vaccine.

The CDR3 is CASRGAGAPNTQYF. In DNA form, the CDR3 reads TGTGCCAGCAGGGGCGCGGGGGCCCCAAATACGCAGTATTTT. The rearrangement joins TRBV7-2 to TRBJ2-3; D is possibly TRBD2 (7 bases). The germline V gene encodes CDR1 SGHTA and CDR2 FQGNSA. With 6 bases removed from V and 7 bases from J, the gap between germline ends came to 17 bases. CDR3 length: 14 amino acids.

This clonotype was detected a few times. V and J are TRBV9 and TRBJ2-3, with TRBD1 as a possible D gene (6 bases). V shed 0 bases and J shed 3 bases, with 14 bases lying between them. The V gene's germline CDR1 is SGDLS and CDR2 YYNGEE. The CDR3 sequence is 16 residues long. CDR3 DNA: TGTGCCAGCAGCGTAGTGCCCAGGGGTGGGACAGATACGCAGTATTTT. Protein: CASSVVPRGGTDTQYF.

This clonotype was seen a handful of times. This sequence joins TRBV9 and TRBJ2-1; perhaps TRBD2 as D (5 bases). The germline CDR1 and CDR2 sequences are SGDLS and YYNGEE. There are 18 residues in the CDR3. With 0 bases removed from V and 0 bases from J, the gap between germline ends came to 16 bases. The CDR3 coding sequence is TGTGCCAGCAGCGTAGCTTGGGAGCGTGCCAACTCCTACAATGAGCAGTTCTTC. This sequence encodes CASSVAWERANSYNEQFF.

The gene calls are TRBV5-1 and TRBJ1-2; D gene ambiguous. The CDR3 runs 14 residues. Trimming left V 1 base short and J 0 bases short, with 7 bases between. CDR1 and CDR2 (germline): SGHRS, YFSETQ. CDR3: CASSLRVPNYGYTF. CDR3 coding DNA: TGCGCCAGCAGCTTGAGGGTCCCTAACTATGGCTACACCTTC.

The chain links TRBV9 to TRBJ2-1; the D call may be TRBD1 or TRBD2 (5 bases each). The CDR3 spans 14 residues. V was clipped by 0 bases and J by 7 bases, with 11 bases between them. The germline V gene encodes CDR1 SGDLS and CDR2 YYNGEE. The CDR3 DNA reads TGTGCCAGCAGCGTAGGGGGGTCCGGGAATGAGCAGTTCTTC. It yields the protein CASSVGGSGNEQFF. Full variable domain (missing parts from reference TRBV9 and TRBJ2-1): DSGVTQTPKHLITATGQRVTLRCSPRSGDLSVYWYQQSLDQGLQFLIQYYNGEERAKGNILERFSAQQFPDLHSELNLSSLELGDSALYFCASSVGGSGNEQFFGPGTRLTVL.